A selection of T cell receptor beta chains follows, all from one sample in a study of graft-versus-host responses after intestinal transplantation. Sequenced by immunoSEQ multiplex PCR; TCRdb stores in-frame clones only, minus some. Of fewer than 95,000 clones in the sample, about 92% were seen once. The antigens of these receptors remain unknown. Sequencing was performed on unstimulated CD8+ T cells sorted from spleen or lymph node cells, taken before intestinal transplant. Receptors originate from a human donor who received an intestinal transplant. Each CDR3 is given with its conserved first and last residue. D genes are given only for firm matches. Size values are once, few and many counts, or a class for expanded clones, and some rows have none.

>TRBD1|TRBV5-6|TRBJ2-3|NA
CASSYGTGLTDTQYF
TGTGCCAGCAGTTACGGGACAGGTTTGACAGATACGCAGTATTTT
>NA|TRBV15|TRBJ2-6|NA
CATSRVGTLAGSGANVLTF
TGTGCCACCAGCAGAGTAGGCACCCTAGCCGGATCTGGGGCCAACGTCCTGACTTTC
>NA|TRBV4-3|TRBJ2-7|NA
CASSQEFSVGGDYEQYF
TGCGCCAGCAGCCAAGAGTTTTCGGTCGGAGGGGACTACGAGCAGTACTTC
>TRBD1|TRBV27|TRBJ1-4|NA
CASGTGLNEKLFF
TGTGCCAGCGGGACAGGGTTGAATGAAAAACTGTTCTTT
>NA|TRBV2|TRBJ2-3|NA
CASMGLALRYF
TGTGCCAGCATGGGACTCGCGTTGAGGTATTTT
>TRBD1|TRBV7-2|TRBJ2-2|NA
CASTWTGGNTGELFF
TGTGCCAGCACCTGGACAGGGGGCAACACCGGGGAGCTGTTTTTT
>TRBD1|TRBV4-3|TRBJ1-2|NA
CASSQADRDGGYTF
TGCGCCAGCAGCCAAGCCGACAGGGACGGAGGCTACACCTTC
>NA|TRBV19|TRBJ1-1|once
CASSLRAGTEAFF
TGTGCCAGTAGTTTGAGGGCGGGGACTGAAGCTTTCTTT
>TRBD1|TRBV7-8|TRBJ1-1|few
CASSFDRATEAFF
TGTGCCAGCAGCTTCGACAGGGCGACTGAAGCTTTCTTT
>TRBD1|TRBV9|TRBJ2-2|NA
CASTPGQGPMVGELFF
TGTGCCAGCACGCCCGGACAGGGGCCTATGGTCGGGGAGCTGTTTTTT
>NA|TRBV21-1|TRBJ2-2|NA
CASSSYGSNTGELFF
TGTGCCAGCAGCTCTTACGGGAGCAACACCGGGGAGCTGTTTTTT
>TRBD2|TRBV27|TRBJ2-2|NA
CASSLYSGGSTGELFF
TGTGCCAGCAGTTTGTATAGCGGGGGCTCCACCGGGGAGCTGTTTTTT
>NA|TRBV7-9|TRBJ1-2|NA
CASSPGGNEGYTF
TGTGCCAGCAGCCCCGGGGGGAATGAGGGCTACACCTTC
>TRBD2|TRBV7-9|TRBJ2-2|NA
CASSLLATSGGRTGELFF
TGTGCCAGCAGCTTACTCGCGACTAGCGGGGGGCGAACCGGGGAGCTGTTTTTT
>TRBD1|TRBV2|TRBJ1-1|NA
CASNRQGLETEAFF
TGTGCCAGCAATCGACAGGGTTTAGAAACTGAAGCTTTCTTT
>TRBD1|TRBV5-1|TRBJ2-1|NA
CASSSEQWTGIEQFF
TGCGCCAGCAGCTCGGAGCAGTGGACAGGTATAGAGCAGTTCTTC
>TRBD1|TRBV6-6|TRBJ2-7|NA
CASSYPWDRAPYEQYF
TGTGCCAGCAGTTACCCCTGGGACAGGGCCCCCTACGAGCAGTACTTC
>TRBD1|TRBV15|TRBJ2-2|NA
CATSRDKGTVLTGELFF
TGTGCCACCAGCAGAGATAAGGGGACAGTCCTCACCGGGGAGCTGTTTTTT
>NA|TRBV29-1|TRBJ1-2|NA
CSVEESGSGGYTF
TGCAGCGTTGAAGAGAGCGGTAGTGGGGGCTACACCTTC
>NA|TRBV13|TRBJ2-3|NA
CASSLEGGTDTQYF
TGTGCCAGCAGCTTAGAGGGGGGCACAGATACGCAGTATTTT
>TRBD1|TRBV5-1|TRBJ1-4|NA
CASSLEGTDPFYVNEKLFF
TGCGCCAGCAGCTTGGAGGGGACAGATCCTTTCTACGTTAATGAAAAACTGTTTTTT
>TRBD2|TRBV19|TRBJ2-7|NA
CASSPNLAGDEQYF
TGTGCCAGTAGTCCCAACCTAGCGGGGGACGAGCAGTACTTC
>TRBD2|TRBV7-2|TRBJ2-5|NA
CASSLAGGLAETQYF
TGTGCCAGCAGCTTAGCGGGGGGACTAGCTGAGACCCAGTACTTC
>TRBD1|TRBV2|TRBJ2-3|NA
CASSEWGQGTDTQYF
TGTGCCAGCAGTGAATGGGGACAGGGCACAGATACGCAGTATTTT
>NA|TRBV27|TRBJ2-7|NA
CASRAGPYEQYF
TGTGCCAGCAGGGCAGGTCCATACGAGCAGTACTTC
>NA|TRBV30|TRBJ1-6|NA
CAWSVEGNSPLHF
TGTGCCTGGAGTGTGGAGGGCAATTCACCCCTCCACTTT
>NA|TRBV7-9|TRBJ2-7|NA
CASSSLTGKTYEQYF
TGTGCCAGCAGCTCCCTTACAGGGAAAACCTACGAGCAGTACTTC
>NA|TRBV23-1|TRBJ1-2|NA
CASSQPGRQGRNYGYTF
TGCGCCAGCAGTCAGCCGGGGAGGCAGGGCCGGAACTATGGCTACACCTTC
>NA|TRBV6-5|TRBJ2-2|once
CASSYSHRTGELFF
TGTGCCAGCAGTTACTCTCATAGAACCGGGGAGCTGTTTTTT
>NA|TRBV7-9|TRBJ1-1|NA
CASSPNRENTEAFF
TGTGCCAGCAGCCCTAACAGGGAAAACACTGAAGCTTTCTTT
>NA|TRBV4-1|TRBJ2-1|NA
CASSQEPGDSSYNEQFF
TGCGCCAGCAGCCAAGAGCCGGGGGACAGCTCCTACAATGAGCAGTTCTTC
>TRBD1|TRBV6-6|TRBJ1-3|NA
CASSYSTGLGNTIYF
TGTGCCAGCAGTTACTCGACAGGGTTGGGAAACACCATATATTTT
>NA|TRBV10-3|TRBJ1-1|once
CAISEAPEGVTEAFF
TGTGCCATCAGTGAGGCACCCGAGGGGGTCACTGAAGCTTTCTTT
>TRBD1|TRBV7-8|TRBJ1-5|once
CASSSRQGASQPQHF
TGTGCCAGCAGCTCCAGGCAGGGGGCGTCTCAGCCCCAGCATTTT
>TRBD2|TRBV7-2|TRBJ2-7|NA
CASSVGRGVYEQYF
TGTGCCAGCAGCGTGGGGCGGGGGGTTTACGAGCAGTACTTC
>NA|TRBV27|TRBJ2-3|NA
CASRSPGGTDTQYF
TGTGCCAGCAGATCCCCGGGGGGCACAGATACGCAGTATTTT
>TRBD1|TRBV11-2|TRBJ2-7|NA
CASSLPGQGYEQYF
TGTGCTAGCAGCTTACCGGGACAGGGCTACGAGCAGTACTTC
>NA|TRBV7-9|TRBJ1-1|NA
CASSRADTEAFF
TGTGCCAGCAGCCGTGCGGACACTGAAGCTTTCTTT
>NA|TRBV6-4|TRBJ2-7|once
CASRGPGLGYYPYEQYF
TGTGCCAGCAGAGGACCGGGACTGGGATACTACCCCTACGAGCAGTACTTC
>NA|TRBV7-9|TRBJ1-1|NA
CASSSSLSAGTEAFF
TGTGCCAGCAGCTCCTCTCTATCAGCGGGCACTGAAGCTTTCTTT
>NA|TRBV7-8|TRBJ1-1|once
CASSLGKREASVAGRMNTEAFF
TGTGCCAGCAGCTTAGGCAAAAGGGAGGCATCGGTGGCGGGGAGAATGAACACTGAAGCTTTCTTT
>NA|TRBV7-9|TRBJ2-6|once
CASSLDTSGANVLTF
TGTGCCAGCAGCCTAGACACCTCTGGGGCCAACGTCCTGACTTTC
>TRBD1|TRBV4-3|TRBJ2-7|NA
CASSQWDRGREQYF
TGCGCCAGCAGCCAATGGGACAGGGGGCGCGAGCAGTACTTC
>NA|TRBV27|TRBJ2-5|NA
CASSPQGLPWGETQYF
TGTGCCAGCAGCCCCCAGGGACTCCCATGGGGAGAGACCCAGTACTTC
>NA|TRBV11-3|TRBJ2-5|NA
CASSLEGEEAQYF
TGTGCCAGCAGCTTAGAAGGTGAAGAGGCCCAGTACTTC
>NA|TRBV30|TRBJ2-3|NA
CAWSEVRTTEADTQYF
TGTGCCTGGAGTGAGGTGAGGACGACAGAGGCAGATACGCAGTATTTT
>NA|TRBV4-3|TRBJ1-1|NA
CASSYREGFNTEAFF
TGCGCCAGCAGCTATAGAGAGGGATTTAACACTGAAGCTTTCTTT
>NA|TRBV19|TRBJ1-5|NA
CASSIDSFREDQPQHF
TGTGCCAGTAGTATAGATTCTTTCAGGGAAGATCAGCCCCAGCATTTT
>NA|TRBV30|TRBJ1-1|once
CAWSVLGSVFEAFF
TGTGCCTGGAGTGTACTCGGGTCCGTCTTCGAAGCTTTCTTT
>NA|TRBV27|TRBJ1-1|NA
CASQGWNTEAFF
TGTGCCAGCCAGGGTTGGAACACTGAAGCTTTCTTT
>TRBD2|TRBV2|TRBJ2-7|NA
CASSEIRIGSGGASYEQYF
TGTGCCAGCAGTGAAATCCGAATCGGTAGCGGGGGGGCCTCCTACGAGCAGTACTTC
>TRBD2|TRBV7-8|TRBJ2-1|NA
CASSRDSGGYTSNEQFF
TGTGCCAGCAGCCGAGATAGCGGGGGGTATACCAGTAATGAGCAGTTCTTC
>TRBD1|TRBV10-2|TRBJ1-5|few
CASTPGQSLSNQPQHF
TGCGCCAGCACTCCGGGACAGTCGTTGAGCAATCAGCCCCAGCATTTT
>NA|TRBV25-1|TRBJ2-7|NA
CASSERNRENLSPYEQYF
TGTGCCAGCAGTGAAAGGAACAGGGAAAATCTCTCCCCCTACGAGCAGTACTTC
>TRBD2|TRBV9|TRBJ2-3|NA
CASSVGTSGGADTQYF
TGTGCCAGCAGCGTAGGGACTAGCGGGGGGGCAGATACGCAGTATTTT